The 8 T cell receptor beta chains below come from one sample, sequenced in a study of T cell clonality in common variable immunodeficiency. Overall study findings and caveats: Reportedly, TCR beta sequences from common variable immunodeficiency showed fewer deletions and N-nucleotide insertions.

The antigens for these receptors are not known. The assay was immunoSEQ multiplex PCR, and TCRdb's table has in-frame clones only and misses some. Sampling found tens of thousands of clones, none seen once. Sequences were obtained from peripheral blood mononuclear cells. These receptors were obtained from a human donor with common variable immunodeficiency.

With respect to this clone: The CDR3 end falls 3 residues outside the read, so it is completed with the germline J gene. This rearrangement joins TRBV20-1 to TRBJ1-6, with D tentatively TRBD1 (6 bases). Germline CDR1 and CDR2: DFQATT and SNEGSKA (reference sequence). The CDR3 length is 15 residues. The V gene lost 5 bases and the J gene lost 6 bases, with 17 bases spanning the gap. The covered CDR3 bases are TGCAGTGCTCAGCCGGGGGGCAAGAGTAATTCACCC. Protein: CSAQPGGKSNSP. The entire CDR3 protein is CSAQPGGKSNSPLHF.

Turning to this clone: The read ends 3 residues shy of where the CDR3 ends; the end is completed using the germline J gene. V usage is TRBV19 and J usage is TRBJ2-1; D remains unclear. V was cut by 2 bases and J by 0 bases, with 11 bases left in between. The CDR3 runs to 16 residues. Germline V gene lookup returns CDR1 LNHDA and CDR2 SQIVND (reference sequence). This CDR3 is CASSILRSYSYNEQFF. The CDR3 DNA, read in part, is TGTGCCAGTAGTATATTAAGAAGCTACTCCTACAATGAG. Full variable domain (rest looked up from reference TRBV19 and TRBJ2-1): DGGITQSPKYLFRKEGQNVTLSCEQNLNHDAMYWYRQDPGQGLRLIYYSQIVNDFQKGDIAEGYSVSREKKESFPLTVTSAQKNPTAFYLCASSILRSYSYNEQFFGPGTRLTVL.

Many counts were recorded for this clone. The sequenced fragment ends 3 residues before the CDR3 boundary, so the rest is inferred from the germline J gene. V and J are TRBV2 and TRBJ2-1; D gene ambiguous. There are 13 residues in the CDR3. Germline V gene data show CDR1 as SNHLY and CDR2 as FYNNEI. Trimming stripped 4 bases from V and 6 bases from J, with 10 bases between. The DNA read from the CDR3 is TGTGCCAGCAGTGCAGCGCCGGGCAATGAG. It encodes CASSAAPGNE. From start to end, the CDR3 is CASSAAPGNEQFF. The full variable domain, with the rest looked up from reference TRBV2 and TRBJ2-1, is EPEVTQTPSHQVTQMGQEVILRCVPISNHLYFYWYRQILGQKVEFLVSFYNNEISEKSEIFDDQFSVERPDGSNFTLKIRSTKLEDSAMYFCASSAAPGNEQFFGPGTRLTVL.

The sample holds many counts of this clone. From the germline J gene comes the end of the CDR3, since the read stops 3 residues before it. The V call is TRBV5-1, the J call TRBJ1-1, with TRBD1 matching 9 bases. Germline trimming cut 7 bases from V and 3 bases from J; bases unmatched to any gene: 13. CDR1 is SGHRS and CDR2 is YFSETQ in the germline V gene. CDR3 size: 16 residues. CDR3 DNA (partial): TGCGCCAGCGGGCGGGACAGGGTAATATTTCACACTGAA. Its translation: CASGRDRVIFHTE. The full CDR3 sequence reads CASGRDRVIFHTEAFF.

This clone showed up many times. The read ends 3 residues early relative to the CDR3; the germline J gene fills the gap. This sequence joins TRBV5-4 and TRBJ2-7, with a possible D match to TRBD1 (6 bases). In germline, CDR1 is SGHNT, CDR2 YYREEE (reference sequence). The CDR3 is made up of 14 amino acids. Trimming shortened V by 3 bases and J by 0 bases, and 10 bases separated the two germline ends. This CDR3 is CASSWETGSYEQYF. The part of the CDR3 DNA that was read is TGTGCCAGCAGCTGGGAGACAGGCTCCTACGAG.

This clone was seen many times. Read coverage stops 3 residues before the CDR3 terminus; the germline J gene supplies the remainder. The chain uses TRBV7-8 and TRBJ2-1; D might be TRBD2 (7 bases). The ends were cut back, 5 bases at V and 6 bases at J, with 23 bases in the middle. CDR1 is SGHVS, CDR2 FQNEAQ, per germline. CDR3 length: 17 residues. The sequenced part of the CDR3 DNA is TGTGCCAGCAGCCTAATAACTGGGGGGGCCGGGGGCAATGAG. Translating it yields CASSLITGGAGGNE. The whole CDR3 protein is CASSLITGGAGGNEQFF. Complete variable domain (other parts from reference TRBV7-8 and TRBJ2-1): GAGVSQSPRYKVAKRGQDVALRCDPISGHVSLFWYQQALGQGPEFLTYFQNEAQLDKSGLPSDRFFAERPEGSVSTLKIQRTQQEDSAVYLCASSLITGGAGGNEQFFGPGTRLTVL.

This clone has a count of ten or more. The read gets to within 3 residues of the CDR3 end, and the germline J gene fills in the rest. The J gene is TRBJ2-7, the V gene TRBV5-1; the D gene is possibly TRBD1 (6 bases). The CDR3 length is 14 residues. Germline lookup yields CDR1 SGHRS and CDR2 YFSETQ. V lost 0 bases and J lost 3, with 10 bases in between. CDR3 protein: CASSLEQGLYEQYF. The DNA read from the CDR3 is TGCGCCAGCAGCTTGGAACAGGGCCTCTACGAG.

Remarks on this clone: The sequenced fragment ends 3 residues before the CDR3 boundary, so the rest is inferred from the germline J gene. The chain has TRBV6-2 or TRBV6-3 and TRBJ2-5; D is perhaps TRBD1 (5 bases). The CDR3 length is 14 residues. V was cut by 5 bases and J by 0 bases, with 10 bases left in between. Germline CDR1 is MNHEY and CDR2 is SVGEGT. The CDR3 DNA, read in part, is TGTGCCAGCAGTAGGGGCGGAAACCAAGAGACC. The encoded protein is CASSRGGNQET. The entire CDR3 is CASSRGGNQETQYF.